The 32 T cell receptor beta chains listed next were all sequenced from one sample in a study of blood T cell repertoires in COVID-19. Clones were sequenced by immunoSEQ multiplex PCR, and TCRdb holds only the in-frame ones, with some missing. The data show just over 350,000 clones, approximately 84% seen once. Sequencing used PBMCs or T cells enriched from blood (not recorded which). The origin of the receptors is a woman under 40 who had recovered from COVID-19.

The J gene is TRBJ2-1, the V gene TRBV4-1; the D gene is possibly TRBD2 (8 bases). Trimming took off 4 bases at V and 5 bases at J, with 15 bases between the two ends. The CDR3 runs to 15 residues. Germline V gene data show CDR1 as MGHRA and CDR2 as YSYEKL. The CDR3 DNA follows: TGCGCCAGCAGCCCATTAGCGGGGACAGACAATGAGCAGTTCTTC. This gives the protein CASSPLAGTDNEQFF.

The V gene is TRBV10-2, the J gene TRBJ1-5; 7 bases align to TRBD1. Germline V gene lookup returns CDR1 WSHSY and CDR2 SAAADI. This CDR3 comprises 14 residues. Trimming cost V 6 bases and J 1 base; bases outside gene matches: 3. The CDR3 region is CASRVTGSNQPQHF. In DNA form, the CDR3 reads TGCGCCAGCAGGGTGACAGGGAGCAATCAGCCCCAGCATTTT.

The V gene is TRBV27, the J gene TRBJ1-6; TRBD1 matches 8 bases. CDR3 size: 15 residues. J lost 7 bases, V lost 6 bases, and 8 bases had no gene match. Germline lookup yields CDR1 MNHEY and CDR2 SMNVEV (reference sequence). CDR3 sequence reads: CASRPLDRENSPLHF. In DNA form, the CDR3 reads TGTGCCAGCAGACCGCTGGACAGGGAAAATTCACCCCTCCACTTT.

The genes are TRBV6-5 and TRBJ2-7, with TRBD1 identical over 8 bases. There are 14 residues in the CDR3. Germline assignment: CDR1 MNHEY and CDR2 SVGAGI. The V segment lost 8 bases and the J segment 0 bases; nucleotides outside the gene matches: 6. CDR3: CASRRGQVSYEQYF. In DNA, the CDR3 is TGTGCCAGCCGACGGGGACAGGTCTCCTACGAGCAGTACTTC.

This clone was picked up a small number of times. The rearrangement joins TRBV4-1 to TRBJ2-6; D call uncertain. Germline V lookup: CDR1 MGHRA, CDR2 YSYEKL. The CDR3 sequence is 16 residues long. Trimming took off 0 bases at V and 1 base at J, with 7 bases between the two ends. The CDR3 sequence is CASSQEQPSGANVLTF. CDR3 bases: TGCGCCAGCAGCCAAGAACAGCCTTCTGGGGCCAACGTCCTGACTTTC.

J is TRBJ1-6 and V is TRBV27; D is ambiguous. CDR1 and CDR2 from the germline V gene are MNHEY and SMNVEV (reference sequence). V was pared by 3 bases and J by 7 bases, with 19 bases between. There are 17 residues in the CDR3. The CDR3 bases are TGTGCCAGCAGTTTCCGTCCGGGGATTGGGGTAAATTCACCCCTCCACTTT. Protein: CASSFRPGIGVNSPLHF.

The chain is built from TRBV11-2 and TRBJ2-7; the D gene is possibly TRBD1 (6 bases). Germline V lookup: CDR1 SGHAT, CDR2 FQNNGV. The V end lost 7 bases, the J end lost 0 bases, and 13 bases lay between the germline ends. This CDR3 region has 14 residues. CDR3: CASKMGHSSYEQYF. The CDR3 DNA reads TGTGCCAGCAAGATGGGACATAGCTCCTACGAGCAGTACTTC.

The J gene is TRBJ1-4, the V gene TRBV30; D may be TRBD1 (5 bases). V lost 3 bases and J lost 0, with 8 bases in between. Germline CDR1 is GTSNPN and CDR2 is SVGIG (reference sequence). This CDR3 spans 14 amino acids. CDR3 bases: TGTGCCTGGAGAGGAGGGGCAACTAATGAAAAACTGTTTTTT. It encodes CAWRGGATNEKLFF.

The V call is TRBV14, the J call TRBJ2-7; D is uncertain. The length of the CDR3 is 13 residues. V was pared by 0 bases and J by 5 bases, with 8 bases between. CDR1 SGHDN and CDR2 FVKESK come from the germline V gene. The CDR3 DNA reads TGTGCCAGCAGCCAAGAATTCTTCCACGAGCAGTACTTC. Its translation is CASSQEFFHEQYF.

V gene TRBV24-1 combines with J gene TRBJ2-3; no firm D call. This CDR3 region has 11 residues. Looked up from germline, CDR1 is KGHDR and CDR2 is SFDVKD. The V and J ends lost 3 bases and 5 bases respectively, with 2 bases between them. CDR3: CATSDQDTQYF. CDR3 sequence (DNA): TGTGCCACCAGTGATCAAGATACGCAGTATTTT.

This rearrangement joins TRBV28 to TRBJ1-3; D gene unclear. From germline, CDR1 is MDHEN and CDR2 SYDVKM. The length of the CDR3 is 13 residues. Deletions cut 2 bases from V and 2 bases from J, with 4 bases between. CDR3 protein: CASSLTPGNTIYF. The CDR3 DNA follows: TGTGCCAGCAGTTTAACTCCTGGAAACACCATATATTTT.

The chain joins TRBV11-3 to TRBJ1-2; 7 bases are a match to TRBD1. The J segment lost 0 bases and the V segment lost 3 bases, leaving 4 bases of the junction unmatched. In germline, CDR1 is SGHNT, CDR2 YENEEA. The CDR3 spans 15 residues. The CDR3 protein is CASSFGGQPNYGYTF. CDR3 bases: TGTGCCAGCAGCTTCGGGGGACAGCCTAACTATGGCTACACCTTC.

This clone showed up just once. J is TRBJ1-1 and V is TRBV29-1, with D perhaps matching TRBD1 (5 bases). Trimming shortened V by 6 bases and J by 4 bases, and 15 bases separated the two germline ends. The CDR3 consists of 13 residues. The germline V gene encodes CDR1 SQVTM and CDR2 ANQGSEA. CDR3 in amino acids: CSVGETESTEAFF. The CDR3 coding sequence is TGCAGCGTCGGAGAGACAGAATCCACTGAAGCTTTCTTT.

The V and J genes are TRBV7-9 and TRBJ2-7, with 10 bases that match TRBD1. Trimming cost V 5 bases and J 7 bases; bases outside gene matches: 14. Germline values: CDR1 SEHNR, CDR2 FQNEAQ (reference sequence). The CDR3 is 16 amino acids. The CDR3 nucleotides read TGTGCCAGCAGCCCCCTAACATGGGACAGGGGTCGGGAGCAGTACTTC. Translating it yields CASSPLTWDRGREQYF. The full variable domain, in which reference TRBV7-9 and TRBJ2-7 provide the parts outside the CDR3, is DTGVSQNPRHKITKRGQNVTFRCDPISEHNRLYWYRQTLGQGPEFLTYFQNEAQLEKSRLLSDRFSAERPKGSFSTLEIQRTEQGDSAMYLCASSPLTWDRGREQYFGPGTRLTVT.

The V and J genes are TRBV3-1 (or the pseudogene TRBV3-2) and TRBJ1-2, with D perhaps matching TRBD1 (6 bases). V dropped 1 base and J dropped 4 bases, with 16 bases sitting between them. Germline CDR1 LGHDT, CDR2 YNNKEL (reference sequence). The CDR3 contains 16 residues. The chain's CDR3 is CASSQGTDEVRYGYTF. The CDR3 DNA is TGTGCCAGCAGCCAAGGGACAGACGAAGTTCGCTATGGCTACACCTTC.

The chain is built from TRBV19 and TRBJ2-1, with 8 positions matching TRBD1. Germline V gives CDR1 LNHDA, CDR2 SQIVND (reference sequence). The CDR3 sequence is 13 residues long. The V segment lost 5 bases and the J segment 10 bases; nucleotides outside the gene matches: 7. The CDR3 region has the DNA TGTGCCAGTAGTTTGCAGGGGGCCCAGGAGCAGTTCTTC. It is translated as CASSLQGAQEQFF.

The rearrangement links TRBV2 to TRBJ1-2; perhaps TRBD1 as D (5 bases). Trimming removed 2 bases from V and 6 bases from J, with 10 bases in between. In germline, CDR1 is SNHLY, CDR2 FYNNEI. This CDR3 region has 13 residues. CDR3 protein: CASSERGRDGYTF. CDR3 nucleotides: TGTGCCAGCAGTGAAAGGGGCAGGGATGGCTACACCTTC. The full variable domain, rest sourced from reference TRBV2 and TRBJ1-2, is EPEVTQTPSHQVTQMGQEVILRCVPISNHLYFYWYRQILGQKVEFLVSFYNNEISEKSEIFDDQFSVERPDGSNFTLKIRSTKLEDSAMYFCASSERGRDGYTFGSGTRLTVV.

The rearrangement links TRBV12-3 or TRBV12-4 to TRBJ1-1; D unclear. The CDR3 extends over 13 amino acids. V dropped 6 bases and J dropped 3 bases, with 11 bases sitting between them. CDR3 amino acids: CASSNTQDTEAFF. In nucleotides, the CDR3 is TGTGCCAGCAGCAACACCCAAGACACTGAAGCTTTCTTT.

The gene calls are TRBV18 and TRBJ2-7; TRBD1 matches 7 bases. V dropped 4 bases and J dropped 1; count of bases not matched to a gene: 10. The CDR3 loop spans 16 amino acids. Germline V gene data show CDR1 as KGHSH and CDR2 as LQKENI. This CDR3 reads CASSLRQGTGSYEQYF. The CDR3 DNA follows: TGTGCCAGCTCACTAAGACAGGGAACGGGATCCTACGAGCAGTACTTC.

The chain is built from TRBV4-1 and TRBJ1-2, with 12 bases lining up with TRBD1. V lost 3 bases, J lost 8 bases, and 10 bases stayed unmatched. The CDR3 loop spans 16 amino acids. The germline V gene encodes CDR1 MGHRA and CDR2 YSYEKL. Here the CDR3 reads CASSQTGTGGVLGYTF. The CDR3 nucleotides read TGCGCCAGCAGCCAGACCGGGACAGGGGGCGTTTTGGGCTACACCTTC.

The chain joins TRBV14 to TRBJ2-5; the D gene is possibly TRBD2 (5 bases). The CDR3 spans 11 residues. V lost 8 bases to trimming and J lost 7 bases, with 11 bases between them. Germline V gene data show CDR1 as SGHDN and CDR2 as FVKESK. The CDR3 bases are TGTGCCAGCCCTATCGGGGTGACCCAGTACTTC. Its translation: CASPIGVTQYF.

V and J are TRBV27 and TRBJ1-1, with TRBD1 identical over 8 bases. V lost 2 bases to trimming and J lost 0 bases; unmatched junction nucleotides: 5. The CDR3 covers 16 residues. CDR1 MNHEY and CDR2 SMNVEV come from the germline V gene (reference sequence). CDR3 protein: CASSLSRTGMNTEAFF. The CDR3 coding sequence is TGTGCCAGCAGTTTAAGTCGGACAGGGATGAACACTGAAGCTTTCTTT.

This clone was observed a few times. The V gene is TRBV2, the J gene TRBJ2-7; TRBD1 aligns across 8 bases. This CDR3 is built from 12 residues. Germline V gene sequence: CDR1 SNHLY, CDR2 FYNNEI. The V segment lost 9 bases and the J segment 4 bases; nucleotides outside the gene matches: 5. The CDR3 nucleotides read TGTGCCAGTACGTGGACAGGGTACGAGCAGTACTTC. Translation gives CASTWTGYEQYF. Based on the CDR3 plus reference TRBV2 and TRBJ2-7, the full variable domain is EPEVTQTPSHQVTQMGQEVILRCVPISNHLYFYWYRQILGQKVEFLVSFYNNEISEKSEIFDDQFSVERPDGSNFTLKIRSTKLEDSAMYFCASTWTGYEQYFGPGTRLTVT.

In its sample, this clone was seen a few times. The chain joins TRBV5-1 to TRBJ2-1, with D unclear. CDR1 and CDR2 (germline): SGHRS, YFSETQ. The CDR3 has 16 residues. V was cut by 1 base and J by 5 bases, with 16 bases left in between. CDR3 DNA: TGCGCCAGCAGCTTGTTCCTGACCGCGGCTAACAATGAGCAGTTCTTC. It specifies CASSLFLTAANNEQFF.

The chain employs TRBV5-1 and TRBJ1-2; no clear D. V dropped 0 bases and J dropped 5 bases, with 11 bases sitting between them. This CDR3 comprises 14 residues. CDR1 is SGHRS and CDR2 is YFSETQ in the germline V gene. CDR3 sequence: CASSLDLQSYGYTF. For the CDR3, the DNA is TGCGCCAGCAGCTTGGATTTACAGAGTTATGGCTACACCTTC.

The chain links TRBV15 to TRBJ2-7; 7 nucleotides match TRBD2. V was pared by 0 bases and J by 2 bases, with 4 bases of the junction left unmatched. This CDR3 is 15 amino acids long. Per the germline V gene, CDR1 is LNHNV and CDR2 is YYDKDF (reference sequence). For the CDR3, the DNA is TGTGCCACCAGCAGAGATCTAGCGGTGGCCTACGAGCAGTACTTC. Its protein product is CATSRDLAVAYEQYF.

The chain uses TRBV24-1 and TRBJ2-3; 9 bases agree with TRBD1. V lost 10 bases, J lost 1 base, and 2 bases stayed unmatched. CDR3 size: 13 residues. Germline V gene lookup returns CDR1 KGHDR and CDR2 SFDVKD. The CDR3 here is CATGQGRTDTQYF. The CDR3 nucleotides are TGTGCCACGGGACAGGGTCGCACAGATACGCAGTATTTT.

The chain combines TRBV5-8 with TRBJ1-5; 9 bases agree with TRBD1. The CDR3 runs 15 residues. V shed 4 bases, J shed 5 bases, and the junction held 7 bases outside the gene matches. The V gene's germline CDR1 is SGHTS and CDR2 YDEGEE. Here the CDR3 reads CASSQGTGYDQPQHF. For the CDR3, the DNA is TGTGCCAGCAGCCAAGGGACAGGGTATGATCAGCCCCAGCATTTT.

The chain carries TRBV11-2 and TRBJ2-3, with a possible D match to TRBD2 (6 bases). Trimming left V 2 bases short and J 4 bases short, with 10 bases between. Per the germline V gene, CDR1 is SGHAT and CDR2 is FQNNGV. This CDR3 has 14 residues. In nucleotides, the CDR3 is TGTGCCAGCAGCTTAAACTGGGGGGCAGATACGCAGTATTTT. The encoded protein is CASSLNWGADTQYF. Drawing the rest from reference TRBV11-2 and TRBJ2-3, the complete variable domain is EAGVAQSPRYKIIEKRQSVAFWCNPISGHATLYWYQQILGQGPKLLIQFQNNGVVDDSQLPKDRFSAERLKGVDSTLKIQPAKLEDSAVYLCASSLNWGADTQYFGPGTRLTVL.

The chain carries TRBV5-8 and TRBJ1-2; D may be TRBD1 (5 bases). The CDR3 spans 14 residues. Trimming removed 1 base from V and 5 bases from J, with 12 bases in between. Germline lookup yields CDR1 SGHTS and CDR2 YDEGEE. The CDR3 DNA is TGTGCCAGCAGCTTGTCCAGGGATGATTATGGCTACACCTTC. Amino acids: CASSLSRDDYGYTF. The full variable domain, rest sourced from reference TRBV5-8 and TRBJ1-2, is EAGVTQSPTHLIKTRGQQATLRCSPISGHTSVYWYQQALGLGLQFLLWYDEGEERNRGNFPPRFSGRQFPNYSSELNVNALELEDSALYLCASSLSRDDYGYTFGSGTRLTVV.

J is TRBJ2-2 and V is TRBV12-5; possible D gene TRBD1, 5 bases. Trimming stripped 6 bases from V and 5 bases from J, with 7 bases between. The CDR3 sequence is 12 residues long. Germline lookup yields CDR1 LGHNT and CDR2 FRNRAP. The CDR3 DNA reads TGTGCTAGTGGCAGGGAAACCGGGGAGCTGTTTTTT. Translation: CASGRETGELFF.

The CDR3, as DNA: TGCAGTGCTAGCATCGGCACTGAAGCTTTCTTT. Translated, it gives CSASIGTEAFF. V and J are TRBV20-1 and TRBJ1-1; D is unresolved. This CDR3 is 11 amino acids long. In germline, CDR1 is DFQATT, CDR2 SNEGSKA (reference sequence). V lost 3 bases, J lost 4 bases, and 6 bases lay in between.